One sample yielded the 22 T cell receptor beta chains listed below, sequenced in a study of blood T cell repertoires in COVID-19. TCRdb keeps only in-frame clones here, not all; method: immunoSEQ multiplex PCR. The sample gives hundreds of thousands of clones, approximately 90% of which show up once; approximately 6% is in the top ten. The sample consisted of PBMCs or T cells enriched from blood (not recorded which). Receptors originate from a woman between 40 and 55 years old who had recovered from COVID-19.

The DNA of the CDR3 is TGCGCCAGCAGCTCAACCTACGAGCAGTACTTC. This translates into CASSSTYEQYF. The chain couples TRBV5-1 to TRBJ2-7; the D is unclear. The ends were cut back, 3 bases at V and 2 bases at J, with 3 bases in the middle. This CDR3 is 11 amino acids long. CDR1 and CDR2 (germline): SGHRS, YFSETQ.

The rearrangement joins TRBV20-1 to TRBJ2-7, with D maybe TRBD1 (5 bases). This CDR3 is built from 14 residues. The germline gives CDR1 DFQATT, CDR2 SNEGSKA (reference sequence). The ends were cut back, 3 bases at V and 6 bases at J, with 18 bases in the middle. The CDR3 DNA is TGCAGTGCTAGTCGGTGGGTCAGGGCCCTCGAGCAGTACTTC. Translating it yields CSASRWVRALEQYF.

The V call is TRBV28, the J call TRBJ2-1; TRBD1 is a possible D gene (7 bases). The germline CDR1 and CDR2 sequences are MDHEN and SYDVKM. The CDR3 runs to 15 residues. Trimming shortened V by 5 bases and J by 6 bases, and 17 bases separated the two germline ends. For the CDR3, the DNA is TGTGCCAGCAGTCCGCAGGGGGTCGGGGGCAATGAGCAGTTCTTC. Protein product: CASSPQGVGGNEQFF. The full variable domain, its missing parts supplied by reference TRBV28 and TRBJ2-1, is DVKVTQSSRYLVKRTGEKVFLECVQDMDHENMFWYRQDPGLGLRLIYFSYDVKMKEKGDIPEGYSVSREKKERFSLILESASTNQTSMYLCASSPQGVGGNEQFFGPGTRLTVL.

The chain is built from TRBV7-6 and TRBJ2-7, with D perhaps TRBD1 (6 bases). CDR1 and CDR2 from the germline V gene are SGHVS and FNYEAQ. The ends were cut back, 1 base at V and 3 bases at J, with 13 bases in the middle. The CDR3 spans 15 residues. CDR3 protein: CASSLGRGKGYEQYF. In DNA, the CDR3 is TGTGCCAGCAGCTTAGGCAGGGGTAAGGGCTACGAGCAGTACTTC.

The V gene is TRBV30, the J gene TRBJ1-2, with 9 bases aligning to TRBD1. The germline V gene encodes CDR1 GTSNPN and CDR2 SVGIG (reference sequence). The ends lost 4 bases at V and 3 bases at J; junction bases unmatched: 9. The CDR3 contains 15 residues. CDR3 sequence reads: CAWTTGGVLDYGYTF. The CDR3 DNA reads as TGTGCCTGGACTACAGGGGGCGTCTTGGACTATGGCTACACCTTC.

V is TRBV7-8 and J is TRBJ1-2; D might be TRBD1 (5 bases). The ends were cut back, 0 bases at V and 2 bases at J, with 7 bases in the middle. Per the germline V gene, CDR1 is SGHVS and CDR2 is FQNEAQ. The CDR3 covers 14 residues. The CDR3 nucleotides are TGTGCCAGCAGCTTAGCAGGACAAAACTATGGCTACACCTTC. This gives the protein CASSLAGQNYGYTF.

The gene calls are TRBV19 and TRBJ2-7; 7 bases map to TRBD1. Germline-derived CDR1 and CDR2 are LNHDA and SQIVND (reference sequence). V was pared by 8 bases and J by 5 bases, with 12 bases of the junction left unmatched. CDR3 length: 14 amino acids. The CDR3 bases are TGTGCCAGTGGCAACAGGGGAAGAAGGCACGAGCAGTACTTC. Its protein product is CASGNRGRRHEQYF.

This clone has a count of ten or more. The chain recombines TRBV28 with TRBJ1-3, with D possibly TRBD1 on 5 matching bases. Trimming shortened V by 10 bases and J by 5 bases, and 18 bases separated the two germline ends. Germline V gives CDR1 MDHEN, CDR2 SYDVKM. CDR3 size: 14 residues. CDR3 loop: CATRPGGARNTIYF. In DNA, the CDR3 is TGTGCCACCCGGCCGGGGGGAGCGCGAAACACCATATATTTT.

The chain has TRBV5-1 and TRBJ2-4; 8 bases are shared with TRBD1. Germline lookup yields CDR1 SGHRS and CDR2 YFSETQ. The CDR3 loop spans 16 amino acids. The trim removed 4 bases at V and 2 bases at J, leaving 8 bases unmatched. CDR3 DNA: TGCGCCAGCAGCGCGGACAGGGTGGGGACCAAAAACATTCAGTACTTC. Protein: CASSADRVGTKNIQYF.

This chain joins TRBV18 and TRBJ1-2; 8 bases agree with TRBD1. The CDR3 covers 16 residues. Germline CDR1 and CDR2: KGHSH and LQKENI. The junction had 4 bases not matched to a gene; V was cut back by 1 base and J by 0 bases. The DNA of the CDR3 is TGTGCCAGCTCACCACTTGACAGGGGAGCTAACTATGGCTACACCTTC. Protein product: CASSPLDRGANYGYTF.

The V and J genes are TRBV23-1 and TRBJ2-7; D is possibly TRBD1 (6 bases). TRBV23-1 is an ORF, and what it does is uncertain. The CDR3 is 12 amino acids. V dropped 6 bases and J dropped 4 bases, with 10 bases sitting between them. Written as DNA, the CDR3 is TGCGCCAGCAGAACACAGGGTTACGAGCAGTACTTC. The encoded protein is CASRTQGYEQYF.

CDR3 in amino acids: CASRPGQGVPLHF. The CDR3 nucleotides are TGTGCCAGCAGGCCGGGACAGGGGGTCCCCCTCCACTTT. The J gene is TRBJ1-6, the V gene TRBV6-5; 11 bases agree with TRBD1. The V gene end was trimmed by 6 bases and the J gene end by 13 bases; junction bases not matched to a gene: 5. This CDR3 contains 13 residues. In germline, CDR1 is MNHEY, CDR2 SVGAGI.

The CDR3 here is CASSVAGANVLTF. As DNA, the CDR3 is TGTGCCAGCAGCGTAGCAGGGGCCAACGTCCTGACTTTC. This chain joins TRBV9 and TRBJ2-6; D ambiguous. Germline CDR1 is SGDLS and CDR2 is YYNGEE. The CDR3 spans 13 residues. With 0 bases removed from V and 4 bases from J, the gap between germline ends came to 2 bases.

The CDR3, as DNA: TGTGCCACCAGTGATTCTCGACTAGCGGGACGTACAGATACGCAGTATTTT. This translates into CATSDSRLAGRTDTQYF. This chain joins TRBV24-1 and TRBJ2-3; 11 nucleotides line up with TRBD2. This CDR3 is 17 amino acids long. Trimming took 2 bases from V and 3 from J; bases not matched to a gene: 6. Germline values: CDR1 KGHDR, CDR2 SFDVKD.

This clone was seen only once. The genes are TRBV19 and TRBJ2-5; possibly TRBD1 for D (6 bases). V was trimmed by 3 bases and J by 4 bases, leaving 9 bases between them. Germline-derived CDR1 and CDR2 are LNHDA and SQIVND (reference sequence). The CDR3 loop spans 13 amino acids. The CDR3 DNA sequence: TGTGCCAGTAGTATGAGAGGGGGAGAGACCCAGTACTTC. Protein: CASSMRGGETQYF.

This clone was counted once. The chain's CDR3 is CASSLDGLEAFF. DNA for the CDR3: TGTGCCAGCAGCTTAGATGGACTTGAAGCTTTCTTT. This chain connects TRBV7-9 to TRBJ1-1; D is undetermined. Germline assignment: CDR1 SEHNR and CDR2 FQNEAQ (reference sequence). The CDR3 runs to 12 residues. Trimming removed 1 base from V and 7 bases from J, with 7 bases in between.

The J gene is TRBJ1-1, the V gene TRBV19; D is possibly TRBD1 (5 bases). The germline V gene encodes CDR1 LNHDA and CDR2 SQIVND (reference sequence). The CDR3 covers 15 residues. V was pared by 2 bases and J by 4 bases, with 14 bases between. CDR3 sequence: CASSIRGVRGTEAFF. CDR3 bases: TGTGCCAGTAGTATACGGGGGGTGAGGGGCACTGAAGCTTTCTTT.

This chain connects TRBV28 to TRBJ1-6, with D possibly TRBD1 on 5 matching bases. CDR1 and CDR2 (germline): MDHEN, SYDVKM. The CDR3 is 17 amino acids. V lost 3 bases and J 5 bases, leaving 17 bases between the germline ends. The CDR3 coding sequence is TGTGCCAGCAGTTTGGGGGGTCGGGGAGAGCATAATTCACCCCTCCACTTT. It is translated as CASSLGGRGEHNSPLHF.

This clone is a singleton in its sample. J is TRBJ2-7 and V is TRBV2; 11 bases fit TRBD2. V trimming: 4 bases; J trimming: 4 bases; junction bases outside the gene matches: 6. Germline V gene lookup returns CDR1 SNHLY and CDR2 FYNNEI. The CDR3 loop spans 15 amino acids. The CDR3, as DNA: TGTGCCAGCAGTGTACCGGGACTAGCGGAATACGAGCAGTACTTC. It codes for CASSVPGLAEYEQYF. Drawing the rest from reference TRBV2 and TRBJ2-7, the complete variable domain is EPEVTQTPSHQVTQMGQEVILRCVPISNHLYFYWYRQILGQKVEFLVSFYNNEISEKSEIFDDQFSVERPDGSNFTLKIRSTKLEDSAMYFCASSVPGLAEYEQYFGPGTRLTVT.

The genes are TRBV6-2 or TRBV6-3 and TRBJ1-6; the D is unclear. CDR3 length equals 13 residues. V lost 6 bases, J lost 7 bases, and 10 bases lay in between. Looked up from germline, CDR1 is MNHEY and CDR2 is SVGEGT. CDR3 DNA sequence: TGTGCCAGCAGCTCCGTGTTAAATTCACCCCTCCACTTT. This sequence encodes CASSSVLNSPLHF.

The chain uses TRBV28 and TRBJ1-2; TRBD1 matches at 7 bases. From germline, CDR1 is MDHEN and CDR2 SYDVKM. With 7 bases clipped from V and 13 bases from J, the junction kept 12 bases outside the gene matches. This CDR3 comprises 12 residues. The CDR3 DNA is TGTGCCAGCACCTTAAGGGCGGGGACAGTCACCTTC. Its protein product is CASTLRAGTVTF.

This clone was counted a single time. The rearrangement joins TRBV18 to TRBJ1-4, with D possibly matching TRBD1 (5 bases). This CDR3 has 16 residues. From germline, CDR1 is KGHSH and CDR2 LQKENI. Trimming cost V 0 bases and J 6 bases, with 14 bases left between them. This CDR3 is CASSPPQGTADEKLFF. The CDR3 DNA sequence: TGTGCCAGCTCACCACCTCAGGGAACCGCGGATGAAAAACTGTTTTTT.